These 29 T cell receptor beta chains were sequenced from one sample in a study of radiation and T cells in renal cell carcinoma. TCRdb keeps only in-frame clones here, not all; method: immunoSEQ multiplex PCR. In the table there are about 83,000 clones, around four fifths of which are singletons. Time point described: blood 4 weeks post-SBRT, at nephrectomy. The sample's treatment: 15 Gy SBRT to primary tumor, nephrectomy 4 weeks later. The sequencing used blood, collected from a patient whose treatment included radiotherapy and nephrectomy. The receptors come from a woman aged 55 to 70 with renal cell carcinoma.

The V call is TRBV5-5, the J call TRBJ1-4, with TRBD1 matching 7 bases. Germline trimming cut 3 bases from V and 5 bases from J; bases unmatched to any gene: 7. Germline CDR1 and CDR2: SGHKS and YYEKEE (reference sequence). The CDR3 runs 15 residues. The CDR3 DNA reads as TGTGCCAGCAGCTCCACTCGACAGGGAAATGAAAAACTGTTTTTT. Its protein product is CASSSTRQGNEKLFF.

The chain uses TRBV11-3 and TRBJ2-5; 9 nucleotides align to TRBD1. V shed 5 bases, J shed 5 bases, and the junction held 9 bases outside the gene matches. The germline V gene encodes CDR1 SGHNT and CDR2 YENEEA. This CDR3 contains 15 residues. The CDR3 DNA reads TGTGCCAGCAGCCCCGGGGACAGGGAATGGGAGACCCAGTACTTC. This codes for CASSPGDREWETQYF.

The chain couples TRBV25-1 to TRBJ2-3; TRBD1 is a possible D gene (6 bases). Trimming took off 4 bases at V and 4 bases at J, with 15 bases between the two ends. This CDR3 is built from 15 residues. The germline CDR1 and CDR2 sequences are MGHDK and SYGVNS. The CDR3 spells CASSGTQGSADTQYF. CDR3 coding DNA: TGTGCCAGCAGTGGGACACAGGGTTCTGCAGATACGCAGTATTTT.

The chain employs TRBV5-1 and TRBJ2-1, with TRBD2 as a possible D gene (6 bases). Trimming pared 1 base from V and 6 bases from J, leaving 11 bases between. The germline gives CDR1 SGHRS, CDR2 YFSETQ. The CDR3 consists of 14 residues. The CDR3 loop reads CASSLTAGTNEQFF. Here the CDR3 DNA reads TGCGCCAGCAGCTTGACGGCGGGGACCAATGAGCAGTTCTTC.

This clone was counted once. This sequence joins TRBV28 and TRBJ2-7; the D gene is possibly TRBD2 (7 bases). The CDR3 consists of 14 residues. Germline V CDR1 and CDR2: MDHEN, SYDVKM. Trimming left V 5 bases short and J 3 bases short, with 14 bases between. This CDR3 is CASSPRGGGYEQYF. Here the CDR3 DNA reads TGTGCCAGCAGTCCCAGGGGCGGGGGCTACGAGCAGTACTTC.

Here the CDR3 reads CASSVLRGNQPQHF. CDR3 nucleotide sequence: TGTGCCAGCAGTGTGCTCCGTGGCAATCAGCCCCAGCATTTT. This rearrangement joins TRBV6-1 to TRBJ1-5; D is ambiguous. Per germline, CDR1 MNHNS and CDR2 SASEGT. The CDR3 has 14 residues. Between the trimmed V and J ends, which lost 4 bases and 2 bases, there was a span of 9 bases.

The gene calls are TRBV15 and TRBJ2-5; D might be TRBD1 (6 bases). The length of the CDR3 is 15 residues. V lost 3 bases to trimming and J lost 6 bases, with 17 bases between them. The germline V gene has CDR1 LNHNV and CDR2 YYDKDF (reference sequence). The CDR3 sequence is CATSSNRVVGKTQYF. The CDR3 region has the DNA TGTGCCACCAGCAGTAACAGGGTGGTTGGGAAGACCCAGTACTTC.

The CDR3 bases are TGTGCCAGCAGTTTAATGGCTCAGGGGAGCACTGAAGCTTTCTTT. It yields the protein CASSLMAQGSTEAFF. The chain employs TRBV28 and TRBJ1-1, with D possibly being TRBD1 (6 bases). V lost 2 bases, J lost 4 bases, and 14 bases lay in between. Germline V gene lookup returns CDR1 MDHEN and CDR2 SYDVKM. This CDR3 region has 15 residues. Based on the CDR3 plus reference TRBV28 and TRBJ1-1, the full variable domain is DVKVTQSSRYLVKRTGEKVFLECVQDMDHENMFWYRQDPGLGLRLIYFSYDVKMKEKGDIPEGYSVSREKKERFSLILESASTNQTSMYLCASSLMAQGSTEAFFGQGTRLTVV.

DNA of the CDR3: TGTGCCATCAGTGCAGTACAGGGGGTCTACTATGGCTACACCTTC. Translation gives CAISAVQGVYYGYTF. This chain uses TRBV10-3 with TRBJ1-2; 8 nucleotides align to TRBD1. This CDR3 is built from 15 residues. Trimming removed 4 bases from V and 3 bases from J; junction bases left unmatched: 7. Looked up from germline, CDR1 is ENHRY and CDR2 is SYGVKD.

The chain is built from TRBV6-1 and TRBJ2-4; D is possibly TRBD2 (7 bases). Germline lookup yields CDR1 MNHNS and CDR2 SASEGT. This CDR3 spans 18 amino acids. V lost 0 bases, J lost 2 bases, and 17 bases lay in between. The CDR3 sequence: CASSEARGPPLPKNIQYF. CDR3 DNA: TGTGCCAGCAGTGAAGCGCGGGGGCCGCCGCTCCCCAAAAACATTCAGTACTTC.

The chain recombines TRBV6-5 with TRBJ1-1, with a weak D call TRBD1 (5 bases). Looked up from germline, CDR1 is MNHEY and CDR2 is SVGAGI. Trimming removed 4 bases at V and 5 bases at J, with 14 bases between. The CDR3 is 14 residues long. Written as DNA, the CDR3 is TGTGCCAGCAGTTTCCCGCCAGGGAATACTGAAGCTTTCTTT. It translates to CASSFPPGNTEAFF.

This chain joins TRBV6-4 and TRBJ2-6; 11 bases are a match to TRBD1. Germline V gene data show CDR1 as MRHNA and CDR2 as SNTAGT. Trimming cost V 6 bases and J 0 bases; bases outside gene matches: 7. The CDR3 spans 18 residues. In DNA form, the CDR3 reads TGTGCCAGCAGCCCCGGGGACAGGGGGTTCTCTGGGGCCAACGTCCTGACTTTC. Protein product: CASSPGDRGFSGANVLTF.

The chain has TRBV6-1 and TRBJ1-4, with a weak D call TRBD1 (5 bases). With 4 bases removed from V and 8 bases from J, the gap between germline ends came to 14 bases. The CDR3 length is 14 residues. CDR1 and CDR2 (germline): MNHNS, SASEGT. The CDR3 reads CASSVAGLDEKLFF. In nucleotides, the CDR3 is TGTGCCAGCAGTGTTGCAGGGTTGGACGAAAAACTGTTTTTT.

The chain joins TRBV27 to TRBJ2-2; D tentatively reads TRBD1 or TRBD2 (5 bases each). Trimming took off 6 bases at V and 4 bases at J, with 18 bases between the two ends. This CDR3 comprises 16 residues. Germline CDR1 MNHEY, CDR2 SMNVEV (reference sequence). DNA of the CDR3: TGTGCCAGCAGCCGAGGGGCCTCCCGTGGCACCGGGGAGCTGTTTTTT. This gives the protein CASSRGASRGTGELFF.

This clone occurred a few times. V is TRBV5-8 and J is TRBJ2-1, with D possibly TRBD2 on 6 matching bases. Germline V lookup: CDR1 SGHTS, CDR2 YDEGEE. Trimming left V 4 bases short and J 7 bases short, with 21 bases between. This CDR3 is built from 16 residues. The CDR3 DNA reads as TGTGCCAGCAGCCTATTGGGACTGGTGAACACGAATGAGCAGTTCTTC. This gives the protein CASSLLGLVNTNEQFF.

The J gene is TRBJ2-7, the V gene TRBV28; possibly TRBD1 for D (6 bases). Trimming removed 7 bases from V and 2 bases from J, with 15 bases in between. Germline V CDR1 and CDR2: MDHEN, SYDVKM. The CDR3 sequence is 14 residues long. CDR3: CASITQGPTYEQYF. The DNA of the CDR3 is TGTGCCAGCATTACACAGGGTCCAACCTACGAGCAGTACTTC.

The chain couples TRBV18 to TRBJ2-6, with TRBD1 identical over 8 bases. Germline CDR1 KGHSH, CDR2 LQKENI. This CDR3 is built from 17 residues. V lost 8 bases, J lost 0 bases, and 9 bases stayed unmatched. Here the CDR3 DNA reads TGTGCCAGCGGTGGACAGGGCCCCAACTCTGGGGCCAACGTCCTGACTTTC. It is translated as CASGGQGPNSGANVLTF.

V gene TRBV28 combines with J gene TRBJ1-5; a possible D gene is TRBD1 (6 bases). V was trimmed by 3 bases and J by 7 bases, leaving 16 bases between them. Germline CDR1 and CDR2: MDHEN and SYDVKM. The CDR3 contains 15 residues. The CDR3 DNA sequence: TGTGCCAGCAGTTTTGCAGGGGCGCAGTCCCAGCCCCAGCATTTT. Protein sequence: CASSFAGAQSQPQHF. Variable domain in full (rest from reference TRBV28 and TRBJ1-5): DVKVTQSSRYLVKRTGEKVFLECVQDMDHENMFWYRQDPGLGLRLIYFSYDVKMKEKGDIPEGYSVSREKKERFSLILESASTNQTSMYLCASSFAGAQSQPQHFGDGTRLSIL.

The chain combines TRBV19 with TRBJ1-6, with D possibly being TRBD1 (5 bases). Germline values: CDR1 LNHDA, CDR2 SQIVND (reference sequence). V was clipped by 4 bases and J by 3 bases, with 10 bases between them. The CDR3 totals 15 residues. CDR3 nucleotides: TGTGCCAGTAGTAGGGGACGAGACTATAATTCACCCCTCCACTTT. Translation gives CASSRGRDYNSPLHF.

This clone occurred once. The chain joins TRBV19 to TRBJ1-4; 7 bases fit TRBD1. The germline CDR1 and CDR2 sequences are LNHDA and SQIVND (reference sequence). V dropped 3 bases and J dropped 11; count of bases not matched to a gene: 12. This CDR3 comprises 15 residues. CDR3 bases: TGTGCCAGTAGTATCCCGACAGGGTTTCTGCCGAAACTGTTTTTT. Protein product: CASSIPTGFLPKLFF.

On this clone itself: At the DNA level, this CDR3 is encoded by other sequences in the same sample as well. The chain links TRBV7-6 to TRBJ1-5, with TRBD1 matching over 9 bases. V gave up 5 bases and J gave up 6 bases; unmatched junction bases: 5. The CDR3 contains 14 residues. CDR1 is SGHVS and CDR2 is FNYEAQ in the germline V gene. The CDR3 DNA sequence: TGTGCCAGCAGCCTGGGACAGGGCGGTCAGCCCCAGCATTTT. It is translated as CASSLGQGGQPQHF.

V usage is TRBV7-9 and J usage is TRBJ2-1, with 8 nucleotides matching TRBD1. Losses at the gene ends were 5 bases for V and 4 bases for J; bases not matched to a gene: 16. The germline V gene encodes CDR1 SEHNR and CDR2 FQNEAQ (reference sequence). The CDR3 runs to 18 residues. The CDR3 DNA follows: TGTGCCAGCAGCCCAAAACCCGGACAGGGTCAAAAGTACAATGAGCAGTTCTTC. It specifies CASSPKPGQGQKYNEQFF. The full variable domain, with the rest looked up from reference TRBV7-9 and TRBJ2-1, is DTGVSQNPRHKITKRGQNVTFRCDPISEHNRLYWYRQTLGQGPEFLTYFQNEAQLEKSRLLSDRFSAERPKGSFSTLEIQRTEQGDSAMYLCASSPKPGQGQKYNEQFFGPGTRLTVL.

The chain has TRBV5-4 and TRBJ2-7; D unresolved. Germline CDR1 SGHNT, CDR2 YYREEE (reference sequence). The CDR3 totals 11 residues. V lost 3 bases and J lost 5, with 6 bases in between. CDR3 in DNA: TGTGCCAGCAGCTGGAAGCACGAGCAGTACTTC. Residues: CASSWKHEQYF.

The CDR3 sequence: CASSLDRESEATNEKLFF. DNA of the CDR3: TGTGCCAGCAGCCTGGACAGGGAGTCGGAAGCAACTAATGAAAAACTGTTTTTT. The J gene is TRBJ1-4, the V gene TRBV7-9; 8 nucleotides match TRBD1. The CDR3 runs 18 residues. CDR1 and CDR2 from the germline V gene are SEHNR and FQNEAQ (reference sequence). V lost 5 bases, J lost 0 bases, and 11 bases stayed unmatched. Filled out from reference TRBV7-9 and TRBJ1-4, the complete variable domain reads DTGVSQNPRHKITKRGQNVTFRCDPISEHNRLYWYRQTLGQGPEFLTYFQNEAQLEKSRLLSDRFSAERPKGSFSTLEIQRTEQGDSAMYLCASSLDRESEATNEKLFFGSGTQLSVL.

The chain employs TRBV11-2 and TRBJ1-2; D is ambiguous. Germline CDR1 is SGHAT and CDR2 is FQNNGV. V dropped 1 base and J dropped 2 bases, with 8 bases sitting between them. The CDR3 sequence is 14 residues long. CDR3 nucleotides: TGTGCCAGCAGCTTAGGTCCCGAAAACTATGGCTACACCTTC. Its protein is CASSLGPENYGYTF.

A single count supports this clone. The gene calls are TRBV28 and TRBJ1-2, with D perhaps matching TRBD1 (6 bases). This CDR3 is built from 14 residues. Trimming cost V 3 bases and J 6 bases, with 14 bases left between them. Germline-derived CDR1 and CDR2 are MDHEN and SYDVKM. CDR3 residues: CASSLTGLRNGYTF. CDR3 DNA: TGTGCCAGCAGTTTGACAGGCCTTAGAAATGGCTACACCTTC.

This clone has a single count. The chain recombines TRBV14 with TRBJ1-4; the D gene is possibly TRBD1 (6 bases). The V gene's germline CDR1 is SGHDN and CDR2 FVKESK. The CDR3 is 15 residues long. The germline V and J ends were trimmed by 4 bases and 8 bases, with 17 bases remaining between them. CDR3 amino acids: CASSPIQGMGEKLFF. The CDR3 DNA is TGTGCCAGCAGCCCGATACAGGGTATGGGGGAAAAACTGTTTTTT.

The genes are TRBV4-2 and TRBJ2-1, with 7 bases that match TRBD2. The trim removed 4 bases at V and 1 base at J, leaving 1 base unmatched. The V gene's germline CDR1 is LGHNA and CDR2 YNFKEQ. The CDR3 is 14 amino acids. Here the CDR3 reads CASSPGGSYNEQFF. The CDR3 DNA reads TGTGCCAGCAGCCCGGGAGGTTCCTACAATGAGCAGTTCTTC.

The chain couples TRBV6-1 to TRBJ1-1; unclear D gene. Germline CDR1 reads MNHNS; CDR2 reads SASEGT. This CDR3 spans 14 amino acids. Deletions cut 5 bases from V and 3 bases from J, with 13 bases between. The CDR3 loop reads CASSSTWGDTEAFF. Here the CDR3 DNA reads TGTGCCAGCAGTTCTACCTGGGGAGACACTGAAGCTTTCTTT.